The present T cell receptor (beta chain) was sequenced within a study of vaccination effects on CD4 cells after COVID-19. Study at large: With the ViraFEST assay, the study expanded antigen-specific CD4+ T cells using viral peptide pools, then sequenced them. Once vaccinated, a few convalescent patients were sampled both early and late afterward. Following the second dose by a median of 72 days, the post-vaccine samples were obtained.

This clone was seen more than once but under ten times. Its antigen is unidentified. General study results and limits: Clones of infection and vaccine origin contracted markedly late after vaccination.

CD4+ T cell isolation took place after more than eight days of culture. Infection with SARS-CoV-2 occurred in the person between March and December 2020, and PCR confirmed it. Each participant was administered two doses of either the BNT162b2 or the mRNA-1273 vaccine. TCRdb's copy holds only in-frame clones and misses some; the assay was immunoSEQ multiplex PCR. The sample contains tens of thousands of clones, around 76% of which appear only once. The source was CD4+ T cells from PBMCs cultured without peptide, collected after COVID-19 vaccination. The TCR originated in a human donor who had a prior SARS-CoV-2 infection.

The CDR3 loop is CASTRTDYNEQFF. The CDR3, as DNA: TGTGCCAGTACGCGGACAGACTACAATGAGCAGTTCTTC. This rearrangement joins TRBV19 to TRBJ2-1; possibly TRBD1 for D (6 bases). The V end lost 7 bases, the J end lost 3 bases, and 10 bases lay between the germline ends. The V gene's germline CDR1 is LNHDA and CDR2 SQIVND (reference sequence). The CDR3 spans 13 residues. Supplemented by reference TRBV19 and TRBJ2-1, the full variable domain reads DGGITQSPKYLFRKEGQNVTLSCEQNLNHDAMYWYRQDPGQGLRLIYYSQIVNDFQKGDIAEGYSVSREKKESFPLTVTSAQKNPTAFYLCASTRTDYNEQFFGPGTRLTVL.